Listed here are 21 T cell receptor beta chains from one sample, sequenced in a study of T-cell reconstitution after alpha-beta-depleted transplantation in children. Unique molecular identifiers were incorporated when the TCRbeta library was constructed. TCRdb passed the PCR reads through MiXCR, listing each CDR3 protein once. The sample lists some 300,000 distinct CDR3 sequences; 10% were seen once. The source material was PBMCs from the stem cell graft donor, sampled from the stem cell graft. These receptor sequences come from a human donor who donated a stem cell graft to a child with acute lymphoblastic leukemia.

This chain uses TRBV6-5 with TRBJ2-3; 7 nucleotides match TRBD2. CDR1 and CDR2 (germline): MNHEY, SVGAGI. This CDR3 region has 17 residues. The V gene end was trimmed by 2 bases and the J gene end by 1 base; junction bases not matched to a gene: 9. CDR3 sequence: CASSYEAGARGTDTQYF. The DNA for the CDR3 is TGTGCCAGCAGTTACGAGGCGGGAGCACGGGGCACAGATACGCAGTATTTT.

This clonotype has a handful of counts. This chain links TRBV7-6 with TRBJ1-2; D not certain. This CDR3 spans 15 amino acids. CDR1 and CDR2 (germline): SGHVS, FNYEAQ. V was clipped by 1 base and J by 8 bases, with 17 bases between them. The DNA of the CDR3 is TGTGCCAGCAGCTTAGAGGGTGGAGGGAGGAGCGGCTACACCTTC. This gives the protein CASSLEGGGRSGYTF.

The CDR3 spells CASSKKTPTTNYYEQYF. The DNA of the CDR3 is TGTGCCAGCAGCAAAAAGACACCCACCACCAATTACTACGAGCAGTACTTC. This rearrangement joins TRBV21-1 to TRBJ2-7. TRBV21-1 is marked as a pseudogene. CDR3 length equals 17 residues.

This chain links TRBV10-3 with TRBJ1-1; 7 nucleotides line up with TRBD1. The CDR3 sequence is 14 residues long. The germline gives CDR1 ENHRY, CDR2 SYGVKD. The J segment lost 2 bases and the V segment lost 8 bases, leaving 8 bases of the junction unmatched. CDR3 protein: CAIGTWTGNTEAFF. The CDR3 DNA is TGTGCCATCGGCACCTGGACAGGAAACACTGAAGCTTTCTTT.

This clonotype was seen a few times. The V gene is TRBV7-2, the J gene TRBJ2-7; unclear D gene. Germline values: CDR1 SGHTA, CDR2 FQGNSA. The CDR3 is 16 residues long. Trimming took 1 base from V and 2 from J, leaving 15 bases between them. For the CDR3, the DNA is TGTGCCAGCAGCTTAGGGATAGGGCGGTACGCCTACGAGCAGTACTTC. This sequence encodes CASSLGIGRYAYEQYF.

This clonotype was counted a few times. The CDR3 DNA sequence: TGTGCCAGCAGTTACGCCATAATCAATGAGCAGTTCTTC. Amino acid sequence: CASSYAIINEQFF. This sequence joins TRBV6-6 and TRBJ2-1; the D is unclear. Trimming took off 2 bases at V and 6 bases at J, with 8 bases between the two ends. This CDR3 has 13 amino acids. Germline loops: CDR1 MNHNY, CDR2 SVGAGI (reference sequence).

The table lists this clonotype with a count of one. The chain has TRBV4-3 and TRBJ2-3, with TRBD2 as a possible D gene (7 bases). The CDR3 is 16 residues long. The germline V and J ends were trimmed by 5 bases and 1 base, with 16 bases remaining between them. Per germline, CDR1 LGHNA and CDR2 YSLEER. The chain's CDR3 is CASSVGVGGRTDTQYF. CDR3 DNA sequence: TGCGCCAGCAGCGTCGGGGTGGGGGGGCGCACAGATACGCAGTATTTT.

In this sample, this clonotype turned up a few times. V is TRBV5-1 and J is TRBJ1-2; D gene uncertain. Trimming removed 0 bases from V and 2 bases from J, with 8 bases in between. In germline, CDR1 is SGHRS, CDR2 YFSETQ. This CDR3 contains 14 residues. This CDR3 is CASSLGEGNYGYTF. The CDR3 bases are TGCGCCAGCAGCTTGGGGGAGGGAAACTATGGCTACACCTTC. Based on the CDR3 plus reference TRBV5-1 and TRBJ1-2, the full variable domain is KAGVTQTPRYLIKTRGQQVTLSCSPISGHRSVSWYQQTPGQGLQFLFEYFSETQRNKGNFPGRFSGRQFSNSRSEMNVSTLELGDSALYLCASSLGEGNYGYTFGSGTRLTVV.

This clonotype was seen only a few times. The chain links TRBV10-3 to TRBJ2-7; possible D gene TRBD1, 5 bases. From germline, CDR1 is ENHRY and CDR2 SYGVKD. The CDR3 extends over 13 amino acids. The V and J ends lost 0 bases and 2 bases respectively, with 5 bases between them. The CDR3 loop is CAISESRAYEQYF. The CDR3 bases are TGTGCCATCAGTGAGTCCAGGGCCTACGAGCAGTACTTC.

A note on this clonotype: A much more abundant neighbour one base away suggests this may be a read error. The chain has TRBV4-3 and TRBJ1-1, with a weak D call TRBD1 (5 bases). Germline CDR1 and CDR2: LGHNA and YSLEER. This CDR3 contains 13 residues. CDR3 DNA: TGCGCCAGCAGCCAGGTCGAGGGGTCTGACGCTTTCTTT. Translated, it gives CASSQVEGSDAFF.

The V and J genes are TRBV27 and TRBJ2-5; weak D call: TRBD1 (5 bases). Trimming removed 8 bases at V and 5 bases at J, with 21 bases between. The CDR3 sequence is 15 residues long. Germline CDR1 is MNHEY and CDR2 is SMNVEV (reference sequence). CDR3 DNA: TGTGCCAGCGGGCTAAGCTGGGGCTCCCGGGAGACCCAGTACTTC. Its protein is CASGLSWGSRETQYF.

The chain recombines TRBV20-1 with TRBJ2-7; D remains ambiguous. The V end was cut by 1 base, the J end by 0 bases, with 10 bases between. From germline, CDR1 is DFQATT and CDR2 SNEGSKA (reference sequence). The CDR3 extends over 14 amino acids. The chain's CDR3 is CSARGYPSSYEQYF. CDR3 coding DNA: TGCAGTGCTAGAGGCTATCCGAGCTCCTACGAGCAGTACTTC.

This sequence joins TRBV5-1 and TRBJ1-2, with a possible D match to TRBD1 (6 bases). CDR1 is SGHRS and CDR2 is YFSETQ in the germline V gene. Trimming shortened V by 0 bases and J by 3 bases, and 12 bases separated the two germline ends. The CDR3 is 15 amino acids. As DNA, the CDR3 is TGCGCCAGCAGCTTGGGAGCAGGGGTCGACTATGGCTACACCTTC. Translating it yields CASSLGAGVDYGYTF.

This clonotype has just a few counts. This chain connects TRBV5-1 to TRBJ2-4, with D tentatively TRBD1 (5 bases). The CDR3 contains 15 residues. V shed 7 bases and J shed 0 bases, with 14 bases lying between them. The germline V gene encodes CDR1 SGHRS and CDR2 YFSETQ. The CDR3: CASFPRQIAKNIQYF. In DNA form, the CDR3 reads TGCGCCAGCTTCCCCCGACAGATAGCCAAAAACATTCAGTACTTC.

This clonotype has only a few counts. This chain links TRBV7-9 with TRBJ2-3, with 9 bases lining up with TRBD1. Germline loops: CDR1 SEHNR, CDR2 FQNEAQ (reference sequence). The V segment lost 3 bases and the J segment 2 bases; nucleotides outside the gene matches: 6. The CDR3 loop spans 16 amino acids. The CDR3: CASSFSGTGNTDTQYF. CDR3 DNA sequence: TGTGCCAGCAGCTTTTCGGGGACAGGGAACACAGATACGCAGTATTTT.

The J gene is TRBJ2-7, the V gene TRBV6-1; D remains unclear. Trimming cost V 8 bases and J 2 bases, with 13 bases left between them. The CDR3 spans 13 residues. Germline V lookup: CDR1 MNHNS, CDR2 SASEGT. The CDR3 spells CASGPSHAYEQYF. The CDR3 DNA is TGTGCCAGCGGCCCCAGTCACGCCTACGAGCAGTACTTC.

This clonotype was seen a few times. The chain has TRBV20-1 and TRBJ1-5, with D hard to call. The V gene lost 0 bases and the J gene lost 7 bases, with 10 bases spanning the gap. The CDR3 covers 13 residues. Germline V lookup: CDR1 DFQATT, CDR2 SNEGSKA (reference sequence). The DNA for the CDR3 is TGCAGTGCTAGAGACGTGCAGCGACAGCCCCAGCATTTT. It yields the protein CSARDVQRQPQHF.

Comments on this clonotype: Its ends do not fully match the called genes, so a read error is possible. The gene calls are TRBV6-2 or TRBV6-3 and TRBJ2-3; a weak D match, TRBD2 (5 bases). There are 17 residues in the CDR3. CDR1 is MNHEY and CDR2 is SVGEGT in the germline V gene. CDR3 nucleotide sequence: TGTGCCAGCAGTTACTCGTGGAGCCCAGCGGATACAGATAAGCAGTATTTT. Amino acid sequence: CASSYSWSPADTDKQYF.

This clonotype was detected a few times. The chain joins TRBV29-1 to TRBJ2-7; perhaps TRBD2 as D (5 bases). The CDR3 length is 13 residues. The V end lost 3 bases, the J end lost 5 bases, and 14 bases lay between the germline ends. CDR1 is SQVTM and CDR2 is ANQGSEA in the germline V gene. CDR3 sequence (DNA): TGCAGCGTTGACTGGGAGAGGTACGACGAGCAGTACTTC. This sequence encodes CSVDWERYDEQYF.

This clonotype was observed a few times. V and J are TRBV10-3 and TRBJ2-3; D gene uncertain. The germline V gene has CDR1 ENHRY and CDR2 SYGVKD. The ends were cut back, 3 bases at V and 3 bases at J, with 10 bases in the middle. This CDR3 contains 14 residues. The CDR3 region is CAISEFGQTDTQYF. CDR3 nucleotides: TGTGCCATCAGTGAATTTGGTCAAACAGATACGCAGTATTTT.

There are a few counts of this clonotype. V is TRBV12-3 or TRBV12-4 and J is TRBJ2-1; 13 bases line up with TRBD2. CDR3 length equals 13 residues. J lost 5 bases, V lost 8 bases, and 0 bases had no gene match. The chain's CDR3 is CASGLAGDNEQFF. In nucleotides, the CDR3 is TGTGCCAGCGGACTAGCGGGAGACAATGAGCAGTTCTTC.